These 3 T cell receptor beta chains were all obtained from the same sample, sequenced in a study of CD8 T cells in ankylosing spondylitis. One entry per CDR3 protein, called by TCRdb with MiXCR from the 5' RACE reads. The sample carries about 42,000 distinct CDR3 sequences, less than 3.5% recorded once. Sequencing input: blood, either unsorted or a sorted T cell fraction (not recorded which). Receptors were obtained from a male donor with ankylosing spondylitis or in good health (not recorded which).

This clonotype was observed at least ten times. The chain joins TRBV9 to TRBJ2-2, with D possibly matching TRBD2 (5 bases). CDR3 size: 15 residues. Germline CDR1 is SGDLS and CDR2 is YYNGEE. V lost 3 bases and J lost 4, with 13 bases in between. CDR3: CASSGRMAGTGELFF. In DNA form, the CDR3 reads TGTGCCAGCAGCGGGCGTATGGCGGGCACCGGGGAGCTGTTTTTT.

This clonotype came up many times. The V and J genes are TRBV9 and TRBJ1-2; TRBD1 might be the D (5 bases). Trimming removed 3 bases at V and 0 bases at J, with 12 bases between. This CDR3 contains 15 residues. From germline, CDR1 is SGDLS and CDR2 YYNGEE. This chain's CDR3 is CASSGGGGANYGYTF. CDR3 DNA: TGTGCCAGCAGCGGTGGGGGAGGAGCTAACTATGGCTACACCTTC.

This clonotype was seen many times. V usage is TRBV9 and J usage is TRBJ1-1, with a weak D call TRBD1 (5 bases). The germline V and J ends were trimmed by 3 bases and 12 bases, with 12 bases remaining between them. The CDR3 is 11 residues long. Germline CDR1 reads SGDLS; CDR2 reads YYNGEE. CDR3 sequence reads: CASSGGGKSFF. CDR3 DNA: TGTGCCAGCAGCGGGGGGGGGAAGTCTTTCTTT. Full variable domain (rest looked up from reference TRBV9 and TRBJ1-1): DSGVTQTPKHLITATGQRVTLRCSPRSGDLSVYWYQQSLDQGLQFLIQYYNGEERAKGNILERFSAQQFPDLHSELNLSSLELGDSALYFCASSGGGKSFFGQGTRLTVV.